Listed here are 12 T cell receptor beta chains from one sample, sequenced in a study of T cells in Graves' hyperthyroidism and ophthalmopathy. TCR beta CDR3 regions were amplified from RNA. Using the HTBI primer set, a first-round RT-PCR was run on the TCR CDR3. TCRdb redid the calling of the multiplex PCR reads with MiXCR, one entry per CDR3 protein. This sample has approximately 710,000 distinct CDR3 sequences, with roughly 17% found just once. Sample: blood. The receptors were gathered from a man aged 50 to 59 with Graves' hyperthyroidism.

This clonotype appeared many times. The chain combines TRBV7-2 with TRBJ1-6; the D gene is possibly TRBD1 (5 bases). Trimming left V 5 bases short and J 8 bases short, with 16 bases between. This CDR3 is 15 amino acids long. CDR1 SGHTA and CDR2 FQGNSA come from the germline V gene. In DNA, the CDR3 is TGTGCCAGCAGCCCTAGGGAGGGGCTGGATTCACCCCTCCACTTT. Amino acids: CASSPREGLDSPLHF.

The chain couples TRBV20-1 to TRBJ2-7; D ambiguous. The ends were cut back, 2 bases at V and 2 bases at J, with 13 bases in the middle. CDR1 is DFQATT, CDR2 SNEGSKA, per germline (reference sequence). The CDR3 consists of 14 residues. The CDR3 loop reads CSARRVDSPYEQYF. DNA of the CDR3: TGCAGTGCTAGACGCGTAGACTCCCCCTACGAGCAGTACTTC.

This clonotype was counted ten times or more. V is TRBV28 and J is TRBJ1-6; possible D gene TRBD1, 5 bases. V was clipped by 3 bases and J by 9 bases, with 9 bases between them. The CDR3 has 13 amino acids. Germline loops: CDR1 MDHEN, CDR2 SYDVKM. The DNA of the CDR3 is TGTGCCAGCAGTTTTCAGGGTCCTTCACCCCTCCACTTT. It translates to CASSFQGPSPLHF.

The table lists this clonotype with a few counts. The rearrangement joins TRBV29-1 to TRBJ2-1; D is perhaps TRBD1 or TRBD2 (6 bases each). The V gene's germline CDR1 is SQVTM and CDR2 ANQGSEA. The germline V and J ends were trimmed by 4 bases and 5 bases, with 18 bases remaining between them. The CDR3 runs 15 residues. The CDR3, as DNA: TGCAGCGTTGTCCGGATGGGGGGCGCCCACAATGAGCAGTTCTTC. Its protein is CSVVRMGGAHNEQFF.

The chain links TRBV12-3 or TRBV12-4 to TRBJ2-2; D not certain. The CDR3 length is 16 residues. The V end was cut by 6 bases, the J end by 0 bases, with 14 bases between. The chain's CDR3 is CASRPLDWTNTGELFF. The DNA for the CDR3 is TGTGCCAGCAGACCTCTCGACTGGACGAACACCGGGGAGCTGTTTTTT.

The table lists this clonotype with many counts. J is TRBJ2-4 and V is TRBV2; TRBD2 is a possible D gene (6 bases). The V end lost 7 bases, the J end lost 6 bases, and 16 bases lay between the germline ends. This CDR3 contains 14 residues. Germline V CDR1 and CDR2: SNHLY, FYNNEI. The CDR3 protein is CASKTEVGRNIQYF. Here the CDR3 DNA reads TGTGCCAGCAAGACCGAAGTCGGGAGAAACATTCAGTACTTC.

The V call is TRBV19, the J call TRBJ1-2; D is unclear. Germline assignment: CDR1 LNHDA and CDR2 SQIVND (reference sequence). V shed 5 bases and J shed 4 bases, with 20 bases lying between them. This CDR3 has 16 amino acids. As DNA, the CDR3 is TGTGCCAGTAGTTTCTCAGTCATAGACGTGCCCTATGGCTACACCTTC. As protein: CASSFSVIDVPYGYTF.

The chain uses TRBV5-1 and TRBJ1-5; no definite D call. Germline CDR1 is SGHRS and CDR2 is YFSETQ. V lost 1 base, J lost 0 bases, and 8 bases lay in between. CDR3 length: 15 amino acids. CDR3 in DNA: TGCGCCAGCAGCTTGCGTGGGGATAGCAATCAGCCCCAGCATTTT. Translation: CASSLRGDSNQPQHF.

The chain is built from TRBV11-2 and TRBJ2-3; TRBD2 matches at 13 bases. CDR1 and CDR2 from the germline V gene are SGHAT and FQNNGV. Germline trimming cut 6 bases from V and 6 bases from J; bases unmatched to any gene: 15. The CDR3 is made up of 18 amino acids. The CDR3 reads CASSFGLAGVGLRDTQYF. The CDR3 DNA reads as TGTGCCAGCAGTTTCGGACTAGCGGGAGTCGGTCTTAGGGATACGCAGTATTTT.

This clonotype came up many times. The chain uses TRBV12-3 or TRBV12-4 and TRBJ1-5, with 9 bases identical to TRBD1. The CDR3 covers 15 residues. The junction had 6 bases not matched to a gene; V was cut back by 9 bases and J by 0 bases. This chain's CDR3 is CASTGTGNSNQPQHF. CDR3 in DNA: TGTGCCAGTACCGGGACAGGGAATAGCAATCAGCCCCAGCATTTT.

The table lists this clonotype with a few counts. V and J are TRBV19 and TRBJ2-7, with D possibly TRBD1 on 6 matching bases. This CDR3 comprises 15 residues. Trimming took off 0 bases at V and 2 bases at J, with 11 bases between the two ends. The germline V gene has CDR1 LNHDA and CDR2 SQIVND (reference sequence). CDR3 nucleotide sequence: TGTGCCAGTAGTATAGATCGTCAGGGGCCCTACGAGCAGTACTTC. Its translation: CASSIDRQGPYEQYF.

This clonotype was seen ten or more times. The genes are TRBV6-1 and TRBJ2-3; D ambiguous. This CDR3 has 12 residues. In germline, CDR1 is MNHNS, CDR2 SASEGT. The V end lost 5 bases, the J end lost 2 bases, and 5 bases lay between the germline ends. CDR3 loop: CASSTNTDTQYF. CDR3 sequence (DNA): TGTGCCAGCAGTACGAACACAGATACGCAGTATTTT.